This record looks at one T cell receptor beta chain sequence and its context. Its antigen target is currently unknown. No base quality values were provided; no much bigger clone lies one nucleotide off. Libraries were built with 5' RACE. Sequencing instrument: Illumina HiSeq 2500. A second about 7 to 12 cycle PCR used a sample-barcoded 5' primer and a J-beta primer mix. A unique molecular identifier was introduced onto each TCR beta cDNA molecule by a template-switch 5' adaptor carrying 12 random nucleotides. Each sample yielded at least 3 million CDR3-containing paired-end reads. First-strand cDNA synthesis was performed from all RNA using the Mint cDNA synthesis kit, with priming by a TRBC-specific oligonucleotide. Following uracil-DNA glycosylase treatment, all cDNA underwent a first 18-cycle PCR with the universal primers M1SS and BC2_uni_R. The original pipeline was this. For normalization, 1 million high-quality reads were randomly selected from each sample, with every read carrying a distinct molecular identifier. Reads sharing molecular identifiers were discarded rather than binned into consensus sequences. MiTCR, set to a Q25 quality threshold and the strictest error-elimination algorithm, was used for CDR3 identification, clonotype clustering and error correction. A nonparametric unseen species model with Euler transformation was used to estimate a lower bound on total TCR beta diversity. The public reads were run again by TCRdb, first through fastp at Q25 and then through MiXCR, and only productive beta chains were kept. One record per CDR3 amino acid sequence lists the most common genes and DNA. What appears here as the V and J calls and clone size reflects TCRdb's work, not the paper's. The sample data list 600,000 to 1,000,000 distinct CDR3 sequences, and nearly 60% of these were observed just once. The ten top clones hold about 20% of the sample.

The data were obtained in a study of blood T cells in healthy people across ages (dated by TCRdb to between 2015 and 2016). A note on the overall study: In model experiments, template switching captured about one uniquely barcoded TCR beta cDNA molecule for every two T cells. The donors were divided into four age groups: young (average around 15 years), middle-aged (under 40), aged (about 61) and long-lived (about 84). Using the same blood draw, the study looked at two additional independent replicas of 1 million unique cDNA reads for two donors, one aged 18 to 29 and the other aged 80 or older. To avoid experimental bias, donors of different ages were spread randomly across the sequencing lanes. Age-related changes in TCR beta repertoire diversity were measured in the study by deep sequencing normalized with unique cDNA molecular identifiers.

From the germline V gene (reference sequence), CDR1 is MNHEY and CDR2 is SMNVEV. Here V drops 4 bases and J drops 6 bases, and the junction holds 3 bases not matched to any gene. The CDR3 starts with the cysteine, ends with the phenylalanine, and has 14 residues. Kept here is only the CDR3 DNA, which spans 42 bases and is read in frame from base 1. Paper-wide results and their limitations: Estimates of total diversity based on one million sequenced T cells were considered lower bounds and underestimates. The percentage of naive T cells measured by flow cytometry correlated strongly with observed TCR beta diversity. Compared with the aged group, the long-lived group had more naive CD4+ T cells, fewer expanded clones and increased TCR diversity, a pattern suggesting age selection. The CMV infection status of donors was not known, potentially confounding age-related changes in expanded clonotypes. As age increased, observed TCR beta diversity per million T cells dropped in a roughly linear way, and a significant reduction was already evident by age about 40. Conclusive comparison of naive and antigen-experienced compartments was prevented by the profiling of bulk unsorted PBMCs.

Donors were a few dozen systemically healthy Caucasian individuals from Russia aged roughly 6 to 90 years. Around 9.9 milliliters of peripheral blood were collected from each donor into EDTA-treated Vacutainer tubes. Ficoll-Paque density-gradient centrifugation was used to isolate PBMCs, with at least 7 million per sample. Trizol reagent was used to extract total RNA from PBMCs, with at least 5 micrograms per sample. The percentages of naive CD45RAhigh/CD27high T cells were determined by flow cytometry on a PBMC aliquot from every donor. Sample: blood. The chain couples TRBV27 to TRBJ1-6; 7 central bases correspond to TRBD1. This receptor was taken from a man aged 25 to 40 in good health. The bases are TGTGCCAGCAGTTGGAGACAGGGTAATTCACCCCTCCACTTT. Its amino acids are CASSWRQGNSPLHF.